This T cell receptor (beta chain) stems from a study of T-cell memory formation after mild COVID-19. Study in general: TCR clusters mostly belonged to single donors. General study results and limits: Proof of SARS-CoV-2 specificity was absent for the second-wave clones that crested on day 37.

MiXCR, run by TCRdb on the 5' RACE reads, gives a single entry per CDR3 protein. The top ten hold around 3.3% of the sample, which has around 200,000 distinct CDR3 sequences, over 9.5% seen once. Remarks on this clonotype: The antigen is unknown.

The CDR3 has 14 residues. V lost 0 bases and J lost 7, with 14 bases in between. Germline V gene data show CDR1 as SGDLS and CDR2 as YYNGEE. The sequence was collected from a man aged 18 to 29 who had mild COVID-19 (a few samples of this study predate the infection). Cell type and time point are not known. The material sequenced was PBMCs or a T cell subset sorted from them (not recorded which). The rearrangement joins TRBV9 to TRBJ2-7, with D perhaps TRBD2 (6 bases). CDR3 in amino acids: CASSVGGREREQYF. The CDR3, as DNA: TGTGCCAGCAGCGTAGGGGGTCGGGAGAGAGAGCAGTACTTC.